Following are 32 T cell receptor beta chains from one sample sequenced in a study of response to subunit inactivated influenza vaccine. In TCRdb, the RT-PCR reads were re-called with MiXCR into one record per CDR3 protein. The table shows approximately 530,000 distinct CDR3 sequences, with approximately 7.8% occurring only once. The material sequenced was PBMCs from blood, taken less than 30 months after vaccination. The receptors stem from a man between 45 and 75 years old who received an inactivated influenza vaccine.

This clonotype was recorded many times. As DNA, the CDR3 is TGTGCCTCCTTGCGGACAGGGTCCTACGAGCAGTACTTC. This translates into CASLRTGSYEQYF. The chain recombines TRBV12-3 or TRBV12-4 with TRBJ2-7; 8 nucleotides line up with TRBD1. The CDR3 is 13 amino acids. Trimming at V came to 11 bases and at J to 1 base, leaving 7 bases not matched to a gene.

This clonotype was seen more than once but under ten times. The chain joins TRBV29-1 to TRBJ2-5, with 7 bases aligning to TRBD1. J lost 2 bases, V lost 6 bases, and 6 bases had no gene match. Per germline, CDR1 SQVTM and CDR2 ANQGSEA. CDR3 size: 13 residues. For the CDR3, the DNA is TGCAGCGTCGACGGGACAGCACAAGAGACCCAGTACTTC. As protein: CSVDGTAQETQYF.

This clonotype was seen ten or more times. V usage is TRBV7-2 and J usage is TRBJ2-5; TRBD2 matches 10 bases. Trimming at V came to 6 bases and at J to 1 base, leaving 5 bases not matched to a gene. The germline V gene has CDR1 SGHTA and CDR2 FQGNSA. The CDR3 is made up of 15 amino acids. CDR3 residues: CASSPRTSGQETQYF. The CDR3, as DNA: TGTGCCAGCAGTCCTCGGACTAGCGGCCAAGAGACCCAGTACTTC.

The chain recombines TRBV10-3 with TRBJ2-1; D may be TRBD1 (5 bases). Germline V gene data show CDR1 as ENHRY and CDR2 as SYGVKD. The CDR3 length is 14 residues. The germline V and J ends were trimmed by 3 bases and 5 bases, with 11 bases remaining between them. This CDR3 reads CAISDRVTNNEQFF. The CDR3 DNA sequence: TGTGCCATCAGTGACAGGGTCACGAACAATGAGCAGTTCTTC.

The chain couples TRBV5-6 to TRBJ1-1; D is unresolved. Deletions cut 1 base from V and 6 bases from J, with 10 bases between. The length of the CDR3 is 13 residues. The germline V gene has CDR1 SGHDT and CDR2 YYEEEE. Written as DNA, the CDR3 is TGTGCCAGCAGCTTGAAACTTTTGTCTGAAGCTTTCTTT. This encodes CASSLKLLSEAFF.

This clonotype was seen at least ten times. The rearrangement uses TRBV5-1 and TRBJ1-4; D is unresolved. This CDR3 contains 15 residues. Trimming removed 1 base at V and 0 bases at J, with 7 bases between. Per germline, CDR1 SGHRS and CDR2 YFSETQ. CDR3: CASSLWVATNEKLFF. CDR3 nucleotide sequence: TGCGCCAGCAGCTTGTGGGTTGCAACTAATGAAAAACTGTTTTTT.

The table lists this clonotype with many counts. This chain joins TRBV4-1 and TRBJ2-5, with 8 bases lining up with TRBD2. CDR3 length: 16 amino acids. Germline V gene data show CDR1 as MGHRA and CDR2 as YSYEKL. The V and J ends lost 0 bases and 5 bases, in that order; junction bases with no gene match: 8. The CDR3, as DNA: TGCGCCAGCAGCCAAGATAAGGTGACTAGCGTGGAGACCCAGTACTTC. This sequence encodes CASSQDKVTSVETQYF.

The chain joins TRBV20-1 to TRBJ1-2; no clear D gene. The CDR3 has 13 residues. V lost 5 bases, J lost 4 bases, and 14 bases lay in between. From germline, CDR1 is DFQATT and CDR2 SNEGSKA (reference sequence). The CDR3 DNA is TGCAGTGCTCAACGCGGGCCGATCTATGGCTACACCTTC. Amino acid sequence: CSAQRGPIYGYTF.

This clonotype was counted only a few times. This sequence joins TRBV28 and TRBJ2-7, with 11 bases lining up with TRBD1. V trimming: 3 bases; J trimming: 1 base; junction bases outside the gene matches: 2. The germline CDR1 and CDR2 sequences are MDHEN and SYDVKM. There are 15 residues in the CDR3. CDR3 region: CASSLGQGESYEQYF. Here the CDR3 DNA reads TGTGCCAGCAGTTTGGGACAGGGGGAGTCCTACGAGCAGTACTTC.

There are a few counts of this clonotype. V usage is TRBV28 and J usage is TRBJ2-4; 8 bases are shared with TRBD2. Germline V gene sequence: CDR1 MDHEN, CDR2 SYDVKM. J lost 3 bases, V lost 6 bases, and 13 bases had no gene match. The CDR3 sequence is 17 residues long. In DNA form, the CDR3 reads TGTGCCAGCAGAGACGGTTCGCGGCTAGCGGGCAAAAACATTCAGTACTTC. Protein product: CASRDGSRLAGKNIQYF.

The V and J genes are TRBV2 and TRBJ2-7; D might be TRBD1 (6 bases). This CDR3 has 13 residues. Germline V gene lookup returns CDR1 SNHLY and CDR2 FYNNEI. The V end lost 6 bases, the J end lost 0 bases, and 9 bases lay between the germline ends. This CDR3 reads CASRRQVSYEQYF. CDR3 sequence (DNA): TGTGCCAGCAGGCGACAGGTCTCCTACGAGCAGTACTTC.

The chain is built from TRBV20-1 and TRBJ1-2; no firm D call. Germline CDR1 DFQATT, CDR2 SNEGSKA (reference sequence). This CDR3 contains 12 residues. V was trimmed by 3 bases and J by 10 bases, leaving 15 bases between them. CDR3 loop: CSARAGPVDYTF. In DNA form, the CDR3 reads TGCAGTGCTAGGGCCGGCCCGGTCGACTACACCTTC.

This clonotype was seen only a few times. This chain links TRBV28 with TRBJ2-1; 7 nucleotides match TRBD1. V was pared by 2 bases and J by 4 bases, with 5 bases of the junction left unmatched. The CDR3 runs to 15 residues. Germline CDR1 is MDHEN and CDR2 is SYDVKM. This CDR3 is CASSLGTAVYNEQFF. The CDR3 bases are TGTGCCAGCAGTTTAGGGACAGCGGTATACAATGAGCAGTTCTTC.

This clonotype occurred many times. This sequence joins TRBV6-1 and TRBJ1-4, with 8 bases that match TRBD1. Per germline, CDR1 MNHNS and CDR2 SASEGT. This CDR3 is built from 14 residues. The V segment lost 6 bases and the J segment 7 bases; nucleotides outside the gene matches: 7. This CDR3 is CASSPRQGSEKLFF. The CDR3 DNA reads TGTGCCAGCAGCCCCAGACAGGGGAGTGAAAAACTGTTTTTT.

In this sample, this clonotype turned up many times. The chain couples TRBV28 to TRBJ2-2, with a weak D call TRBD2 (5 bases). The CDR3 length is 13 residues. Per the germline V gene, CDR1 is MDHEN and CDR2 is SYDVKM. V lost 2 bases and J lost 7, with 8 bases in between. DNA of the CDR3: TGTGCCAGCAGTTTAGGGAGTGGCGGGGAGCTGTTTTTT. It translates to CASSLGSGGELFF.

This clonotype occurred a few times. The chain employs TRBV28 and TRBJ1-1, with D uncertain. The CDR3 sequence is 11 residues long. Trimming pared 3 bases from V and 5 bases from J, leaving 4 bases between. The V gene's germline CDR1 is MDHEN and CDR2 SYDVKM. CDR3 sequence reads: CASSLITEAFF. The CDR3 nucleotides read TGTGCCAGCAGTTTGATAACTGAAGCTTTCTTT.

This clonotype was seen only a few times. The chain couples TRBV7-9 to TRBJ2-5; 9 positions agree with TRBD1. This CDR3 region has 15 residues. V gave up 1 base and J gave up 5 bases; unmatched junction bases: 5. In germline, CDR1 is SEHNR, CDR2 FQNEAQ (reference sequence). CDR3 loop: CASSLGDREYETQYF. CDR3 bases: TGTGCCAGCAGCTTAGGGGACAGGGAATATGAGACCCAGTACTTC.

This chain joins TRBV20-1 and TRBJ2-4; 7 nucleotides align to TRBD1. Germline CDR1 and CDR2: DFQATT and SNEGSKA (reference sequence). This CDR3 is 15 amino acids long. The trim removed 4 bases at V and 0 bases at J, leaving 6 bases unmatched. Written as DNA, the CDR3 is TGCAGTGCTACCCCGACAGGGTTAGCCAAAAACATTCAGTACTTC. Translated: CSATPTGLAKNIQYF.

This clonotype came up a few times. The V call is TRBV7-2, the J call TRBJ1-2; 9 bases fit TRBD1. V lost 5 bases to trimming and J lost 8 bases; unmatched junction nucleotides: 9. The CDR3 loop spans 14 amino acids. The germline V gene encodes CDR1 SGHTA and CDR2 FQGNSA. The CDR3 nucleotides read TGTGCCAGCAGCACCCCGGGACAGGGTGTGGGCTACACCTTC. Its translation is CASSTPGQGVGYTF.

The chain employs TRBV5-1 and TRBJ2-1; D gene ambiguous. Deletions cut 3 bases from V and 7 bases from J, with 8 bases between. This CDR3 region has 12 residues. Germline V lookup: CDR1 SGHRS, CDR2 YFSETQ. The CDR3 loop is CASSYAGNEQFF. The CDR3 DNA reads TGCGCCAGCAGCTATGCCGGGAATGAGCAGTTCTTC.

Only a few counts were recorded for this clonotype. The V gene is TRBV29-1, the J gene TRBJ2-7, with 11 bases lining up with TRBD1. Trimming took 3 bases from V and 0 from J; bases not matched to a gene: 1. The CDR3 extends over 14 amino acids. Germline CDR1 is SQVTM and CDR2 is ANQGSEA. The DNA of the CDR3 is TGCAGCGTTGACGGGACAGGGGGCTCCTACGAGCAGTACTTC. This gives the protein CSVDGTGGSYEQYF.

This clonotype was seen a few times. The chain uses TRBV6-2 or TRBV6-3 and TRBJ2-3; tentatively, D is TRBD2 (6 bases). CDR3 size: 16 residues. The germline gives CDR1 MNHEY, CDR2 SVGEGT. V was clipped by 5 bases and J by 0 bases, with 15 bases between them. In DNA, the CDR3 is TGTGCCAGCAGTACGGGACTCCTAATTAGCACAGATACGCAGTATTTT. Its translation: CASSTGLLISTDTQYF.

The chain carries TRBV7-2 and TRBJ2-1; TRBD2 matches at 7 bases. The CDR3 length is 14 residues. Per germline, CDR1 SGHTA and CDR2 FQGNSA. Trimming at V came to 4 bases and at J to 13 bases, leaving 13 bases not matched to a gene. The CDR3 DNA follows: TGTGCCAGCAGCTCTACTCCGGGACTACCCCCACAGTTCTTC. This encodes CASSSTPGLPPQFF.

This clonotype was seen repeatedly, ten times or more. This rearrangement joins TRBV11-2 to TRBJ1-1, with D maybe TRBD1 (5 bases). CDR1 and CDR2 (germline): SGHAT, FQNNGV. This CDR3 spans 15 amino acids. The germline V and J ends were trimmed by 0 bases and 5 bases, with 13 bases remaining between them. CDR3 in amino acids: CASSLDRGRATEAFF. In DNA form, the CDR3 reads TGTGCCAGCAGCTTAGACCGGGGCAGGGCGACTGAAGCTTTCTTT.

This chain joins TRBV14 and TRBJ2-1; 7 bases align to TRBD2. Germline V gives CDR1 SGHDN, CDR2 FVKESK. The CDR3 runs 14 residues. After removal of 1 base from V and 5 bases from J, the junction contained 2 bases not matched to a gene. The CDR3 region is CASSQGTRNNEQFF. The CDR3 region has the DNA TGTGCCAGCAGCCAAGGGACTAGAAACAATGAGCAGTTCTTC. The whole variable domain, remainder taken from reference TRBV14 and TRBJ2-1, is EAGVTQFPSHSVIEKGQTVTLRCDPISGHDNLYWYRRVMGKEIKFLLHFVKESKQDESGMPNNRFLAERTGGTYSTLKVQPAELEDSGVYFCASSQGTRNNEQFFGPGTRLTVL.

The table lists this clonotype with a few counts. This chain uses TRBV27 with TRBJ2-5; 9 bases line up with TRBD1. J gave up 2 bases and V 6 bases, and 10 bases lay outside the gene matches. This CDR3 region has 16 residues. In germline, CDR1 is MNHEY, CDR2 SMNVEV (reference sequence). This CDR3 is CASRNRGRIEQETQYF. In DNA, the CDR3 is TGTGCCAGCAGGAACAGGGGGCGGATAGAACAAGAGACCCAGTACTTC.

This clonotype appeared many times. The CDR3: CASSVAEPEAFF. CDR3 in DNA: TGTGCCAGCAGCGTAGCCGAGCCTGAAGCTTTCTTT. J is TRBJ1-1 and V is TRBV9; D call uncertain. There are 12 residues in the CDR3. The germline V and J ends were trimmed by 0 bases and 6 bases, with 6 bases remaining between them. The V gene's germline CDR1 is SGDLS and CDR2 YYNGEE. The full variable domain, rest sourced from reference TRBV9 and TRBJ1-1, is DSGVTQTPKHLITATGQRVTLRCSPRSGDLSVYWYQQSLDQGLQFLIQYYNGEERAKGNILERFSAQQFPDLHSELNLSSLELGDSALYFCASSVAEPEAFFGQGTRLTVV.

The rearrangement uses TRBV7-9 and TRBJ2-3; the D call may be TRBD1 or TRBD2 (6 bases each). Trimming took 3 bases from V and 8 from J, leaving 12 bases between them. CDR1 is SEHNR and CDR2 is FQNEAQ in the germline V gene (reference sequence). The CDR3 covers 13 residues. The CDR3, as DNA: TGTGCCAGCAGCTTGGGGGGCACTGGTACGCAGTATTTT. Encoded protein: CASSLGGTGTQYF.

This chain connects TRBV12-3 or TRBV12-4 to TRBJ2-1; 11 bases agree with TRBD2. The junction had 5 bases not matched to a gene; V was cut back by 4 bases and J by 6 bases. CDR3 size: 15 residues. The chain's CDR3 is CASSSPGTSGNEQFF. Here the CDR3 DNA reads TGTGCCAGCAGTTCACCCGGGACTAGCGGCAATGAGCAGTTCTTC.

The chain carries TRBV6-2 or TRBV6-3 and TRBJ2-1, with D possibly matching TRBD2 (5 bases). CDR1 and CDR2 (germline): MNHEY, SVGEGT. V lost 9 bases, J lost 4 bases, and 13 bases lay in between. CDR3 length: 13 residues. In DNA, the CDR3 is TGTGCCAGTGTAGAGGGTCCTTACAATGAGCAGTTCTTC. This codes for CASVEGPYNEQFF.

This clonotype was seen a few times. The rearrangement uses TRBV4-2 and TRBJ2-7, with TRBD2 matching over 7 bases. V lost 2 bases to trimming and J lost 7 bases; unmatched junction nucleotides: 8. The CDR3 is 14 amino acids. Germline V gene data show CDR1 as LGHNA and CDR2 as YNFKEQ. CDR3 bases: TGTGCCAGCAGCCAACCGGGACTATCCGGTGAGCAGTACTTC. This gives the protein CASSQPGLSGEQYF.

The table lists this clonotype with a few counts. The gene calls are TRBV11-2 and TRBJ1-6; TRBD1 aligns across 10 bases. There are 15 residues in the CDR3. Germline V gene sequence: CDR1 SGHAT, CDR2 FQNNGV. V lost 5 bases to trimming and J lost 9 bases; unmatched junction nucleotides: 7. CDR3 sequence reads: CASSTRQGAGSPLHF. In DNA form, the CDR3 reads TGTGCCAGCAGCACAAGACAGGGGGCCGGTTCACCCCTCCACTTT.